This TCR beta chain was sequenced in a study of cytomegalovirus exposure and HLA in healthy donors. General observations from the study: Accounts indicate the classifier identified cytomegalovirus status with strong specificity and sensitivity.

60 Vbeta and 13 Jbeta primers were used in PCR. Measured with immunoSEQ multiplex PCR; TCRdb has only the in-frame clones, and not every one. The table records 150,000 to 250,000 clones, roughly 79% of them present only once. V lost 2 bases and J lost 6, with 10 bases in between. The CDR3 has 13 amino acids. Germline CDR1 is SNHLY and CDR2 is FYNNEI. On this clone: The target antigen is unknown.

The sample was PBMCs. V is TRBV2 and J is TRBJ1-2; perhaps TRBD1 as D (6 bases). This clonotype was sampled from a man under 40 in good health and CMV-seronegative. CDR3 DNA sequence: TGTGCCAGCAGTGAACAGGGGATCGATGGCTACACCTTC. It encodes CASSEQGIDGYTF. Combining the CDR3 with reference TRBV2 and TRBJ1-2 gives the whole variable domain EPEVTQTPSHQVTQMGQEVILRCVPISNHLYFYWYRQILGQKVEFLVSFYNNEISEKSEIFDDQFSVERPDGSNFTLKIRSTKLEDSAMYFCASSEQGIDGYTFGSGTRLTVV.